This entry lists 21 T cell receptor beta chains sequenced from one sample in a study of cytomegalovirus exposure and HLA in healthy donors. Primers for the PCR totalled 60 Vbeta and 13 Jbeta. Libraries were prepared by immunoSEQ multiplex PCR; TCRdb keeps only in-frame clonotypes and omits some of them. The sample contains under 150,000 clones, around 66% of which appear only once. The sample taken for sequencing was PBMCs. These receptors all come from a man aged 18 to 30 in good health and CMV-seropositive.

The chain couples TRBV7-9 to TRBJ2-5; 11 bases are a match to TRBD1. The CDR3 runs to 14 residues. Germline CDR1 SEHNR, CDR2 FQNEAQ (reference sequence). With V trimmed by 8 bases and J by 7 bases, 9 bases remained unmatched. The DNA for the CDR3 is TGTGCCAGCCGGAGGTCGGGACAGGGGGGGACCCAGTACTTC. Protein: CASRRSGQGGTQYF.

This clone was detected only a few times. This sequence joins TRBV7-9 and TRBJ1-4; TRBD1 agrees at 9 bases. CDR3 length: 15 amino acids. V dropped 5 bases and J dropped 6; count of bases not matched to a gene: 7. In germline, CDR1 is SEHNR, CDR2 FQNEAQ (reference sequence). CDR3 DNA: TGTGCCAGCAGCCCGGGGACAGGGATATATGAAAAACTGTTTTTT. It yields the protein CASSPGTGIYEKLFF.

This chain uses TRBV5-1 with TRBJ2-1; TRBD2 matches at 12 bases. The CDR3 is 17 amino acids. The V gene end was trimmed by 1 base and the J gene end by 4 bases; junction bases not matched to a gene: 6. Germline values: CDR1 SGHRS, CDR2 YFSETQ. Here the CDR3 DNA reads TGCGCCAGCAGCTTGCATCGACTAGCGGGGGAATACAATGAGCAGTTCTTC. Amino acids: CASSLHRLAGEYNEQFF.

The chain recombines TRBV4-2 with TRBJ2-1; D is ambiguous. The CDR3 loop spans 18 amino acids. V lost 4 bases, J lost 0 bases, and 19 bases lay in between. Germline CDR1 reads LGHNA; CDR2 reads YNFKEQ. DNA for the CDR3: TGTGCCAGCAGCCGGTTTTATCGCGATATGAGCTCCTACAATGAGCAGTTCTTC. It specifies CASSRFYRDMSSYNEQFF.

The chain joins TRBV28 to TRBJ1-1; 8 nucleotides line up with TRBD1. The ends lost 3 bases at V and 4 bases at J; junction bases unmatched: 7. CDR3 length equals 15 residues. From germline, CDR1 is MDHEN and CDR2 SYDVKM. The DNA of the CDR3 is TGTGCCAGCAGTTTCCCGACAGGGGAACGCACTGAAGCTTTCTTT. It translates to CASSFPTGERTEAFF.

This clone was observed once. The chain uses TRBV7-2 and TRBJ2-3, with D maybe TRBD1 (7 bases). CDR3 size: 13 residues. The germline V gene encodes CDR1 SGHTA and CDR2 FQGNSA. Trimming pared 5 bases from V and 5 bases from J, leaving 11 bases between. CDR3 coding DNA: TGTGCCAGCAGCCAGGGGGGCCAAGATACGCAGTATTTT. Translating gives CASSQGGQDTQYF.

J is TRBJ1-2 and V is TRBV10-3, with TRBD1 matching over 7 bases. CDR3 size: 15 residues. Germline V gene sequence: CDR1 ENHRY, CDR2 SYGVKD. With 5 bases clipped from V and 4 bases from J, the junction kept 10 bases outside the gene matches. CDR3: CAISLQGLEGYGYTF. The CDR3 nucleotides read TGTGCCATCAGTTTACAGGGGTTAGAGGGCTATGGCTACACCTTC.

V is TRBV5-1 and J is TRBJ2-2; D may be TRBD1 (6 bases). The CDR3 length is 14 residues. The V gene's germline CDR1 is SGHRS and CDR2 YFSETQ. V lost 3 bases and J lost 4, with 10 bases in between. The CDR3 here is CASSSGQSTGELFF. The CDR3 DNA reads as TGCGCCAGCAGCTCCGGACAGTCCACCGGGGAGCTGTTTTTT.

The V gene is TRBV5-1, the J gene TRBJ1-2, with D tentatively TRBD1 (6 bases). CDR3 length equals 18 residues. Germline values: CDR1 SGHRS, CDR2 YFSETQ. V dropped 4 bases and J dropped 2 bases, with 24 bases sitting between them. The CDR3 DNA follows: TGCGCCAGCAGCCCGAGGGGGTTGATGGGGCAGGGGAACTATGGCTACACCTTC. As protein: CASSPRGLMGQGNYGYTF.

This clone was counted between two and nine times. This chain connects TRBV28 to TRBJ2-5; 8 nucleotides agree with TRBD1. The length of the CDR3 is 16 residues. The germline gives CDR1 MDHEN, CDR2 SYDVKM. V shed 4 bases and J 4 bases; nucleotides not matched to a gene: 11. Written as DNA, the CDR3 is TGTGCCAGCAGTTCCCATACTCAGGGGGCAGGAGAGACCCAGTACTTC. Translating gives CASSSHTQGAGETQYF.

The chain uses TRBV20-1 and TRBJ2-7; 7 bases agree with TRBD1. V was pared by 6 bases and J by 10 bases, with 9 bases of the junction left unmatched. Germline-derived CDR1 and CDR2 are DFQATT and SNEGSKA (reference sequence). This CDR3 is 11 amino acids long. The CDR3 DNA sequence: TGCAGTGCAGAAGAGGGGGCGGAACAGTACTTC. This sequence encodes CSAEEGAEQYF.

This clone was counted between two and nine times. The CDR3, as DNA: TGTGCCTGGAGTGTTGTCTCCGGGACAGGGTGGACCGGGGAGCTGTTTTTT. Translated: CAWSVVSGTGWTGELFF. The V gene is TRBV30, the J gene TRBJ2-2; 9 bases are a match to TRBD1. V shed 0 bases, J shed 5 bases, and the junction held 10 bases outside the gene matches. CDR1 is GTSNPN and CDR2 is SVGIG in the germline V gene (reference sequence). The CDR3 has 17 residues.

The J gene is TRBJ1-1, the V gene TRBV4-1; D remains ambiguous. The CDR3 has 15 residues. The V end was cut by 0 bases, the J end by 5 bases, with 13 bases between. Germline CDR1 reads MGHRA; CDR2 reads YSYEKL. The CDR3 reads CASSQEAALGTEAFF. The CDR3 DNA follows: TGCGCCAGCAGCCAAGAGGCGGCCCTCGGGACTGAAGCTTTCTTT.

The V and J genes are TRBV28 and TRBJ1-5; tentatively, D is TRBD1 (5 bases). Germline CDR1 and CDR2: MDHEN and SYDVKM. The CDR3 extends over 15 amino acids. V dropped 8 bases and J dropped 4 bases, with 18 bases sitting between them. The CDR3 DNA reads TGTGCCAGCGGTCAGTCAGGGCCACGGAATCAGCCCCAGCATTTT. Translation gives CASGQSGPRNQPQHF.

This chain uses TRBV7-2 with TRBJ1-5; D is uncertain. The CDR3 runs 13 residues. Germline assignment: CDR1 SGHTA and CDR2 FQGNSA. The V and J ends lost 5 bases and 6 bases respectively, with 11 bases between them. CDR3 nucleotides: TGTGCCAGCAGCCCCAGATCGGGTCAGCCCCAGCATTTT. Its translation is CASSPRSGQPQHF.

The chain has TRBV5-1 and TRBJ1-6; D is possibly TRBD1 (5 bases). V was trimmed by 5 bases and J by 8 bases, leaving 14 bases between them. The CDR3 covers 14 residues. Germline CDR1 is SGHRS and CDR2 is YFSETQ. CDR3 sequence reads: CASRTGLTDSPLHF. CDR3 coding DNA: TGCGCCAGCAGGACGGGACTAACGGATTCACCCCTCCACTTT. The full variable domain, with the rest looked up from reference TRBV5-1 and TRBJ1-6, is KAGVTQTPRYLIKTRGQQVTLSCSPISGHRSVSWYQQTPGQGLQFLFEYFSETQRNKGNFPGRFSGRQFSNSRSEMNVSTLELGDSALYLCASRTGLTDSPLHFGNGTRLTVT.

The chain carries TRBV19 and TRBJ1-5, with D maybe TRBD1 (5 bases). CDR3 length: 15 amino acids. V lost 7 bases and J 3 bases, leaving 16 bases between the germline ends. The germline gives CDR1 LNHDA, CDR2 SQIVND (reference sequence). CDR3 residues: CASTRYGGNNQPQHF. CDR3 DNA: TGTGCCAGTACCAGGTACGGGGGGAACAATCAGCCCCAGCATTTT.

The gene calls are TRBV7-7 and TRBJ2-1, with TRBD2 matching over 7 bases. The ends lost 4 bases at V and 8 bases at J; junction bases unmatched: 2. Germline V gene data show CDR1 as SSHAT and CDR2 as FNYEAQ (reference sequence). The CDR3 is made up of 12 amino acids. CDR3 nucleotides: TGTGCCAGCAGCTCCGGACTAGATGAGCAGTTCTTC. Its translation: CASSSGLDEQFF.

This chain uses TRBV7-2 with TRBJ1-3, with D hard to call. The CDR3 extends over 14 amino acids. V lost 1 base to trimming and J lost 2 bases, with 6 bases between them. CDR1 and CDR2 (germline): SGHTA, FQGNSA. CDR3 DNA sequence: TGTGCCAGCAGCTTAGTACGGGCTGGAAACACCATATATTTT. This translates into CASSLVRAGNTIYF.

The CDR3: CASPSGPKELFF. In DNA, the CDR3 is TGTGCCAGCCCCAGCGGGCCCAAGGAGCTGTTTTTT. The J gene is TRBJ2-2, the V gene TRBV21-1; the table's D call TRBD2 went unverified against the DNA. TRBV21-1 is annotated as a pseudogene. CDR3 length: 12 amino acids.

Only a few counts were recorded for this clone. This chain links TRBV5-5 with TRBJ2-2, with a weak D call TRBD1 (5 bases). V lost 5 bases and J lost 3, with 14 bases in between. Germline lookup yields CDR1 SGHKS and CDR2 YYEKEE (reference sequence). This CDR3 spans 15 amino acids. The CDR3 coding sequence is TGTGCCAGCAGAGGACAAGCTTTTTACACCGGGGAGCTGTTTTTT. It translates to CASRGQAFYTGELFF.